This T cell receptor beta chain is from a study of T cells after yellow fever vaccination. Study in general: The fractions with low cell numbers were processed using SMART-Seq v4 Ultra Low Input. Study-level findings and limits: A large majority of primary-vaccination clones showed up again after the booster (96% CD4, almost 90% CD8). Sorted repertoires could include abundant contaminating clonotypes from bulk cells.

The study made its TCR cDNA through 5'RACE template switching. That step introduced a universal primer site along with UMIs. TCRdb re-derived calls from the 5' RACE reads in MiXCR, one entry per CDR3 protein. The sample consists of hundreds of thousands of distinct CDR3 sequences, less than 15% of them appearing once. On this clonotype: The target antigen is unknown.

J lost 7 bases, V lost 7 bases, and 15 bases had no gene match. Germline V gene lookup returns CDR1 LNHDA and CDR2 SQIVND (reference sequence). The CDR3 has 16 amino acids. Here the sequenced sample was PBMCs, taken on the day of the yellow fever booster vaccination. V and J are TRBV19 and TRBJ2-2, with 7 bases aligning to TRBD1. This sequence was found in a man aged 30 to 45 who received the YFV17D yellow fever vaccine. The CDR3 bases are TGTGCCAGTACCCCGCCTCGTGGACGGGACAGCGGGGAGCTGTTTTTT. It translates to CASTPPRGRDSGELFF.